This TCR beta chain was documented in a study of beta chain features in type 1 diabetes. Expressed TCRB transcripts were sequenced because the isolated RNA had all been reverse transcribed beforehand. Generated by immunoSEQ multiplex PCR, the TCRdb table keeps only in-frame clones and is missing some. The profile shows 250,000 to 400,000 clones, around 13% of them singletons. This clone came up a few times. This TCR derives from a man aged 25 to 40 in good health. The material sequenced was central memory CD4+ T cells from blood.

CDR3 sequence (DNA): TGTGCCAGCAGCTTAGGGCCACAAGAGACCCAGTACTTC. Translating gives CASSLGPQETQYF. The chain has TRBV7-9 and TRBJ2-5, with D uncertain. Germline CDR1 is SEHNR and CDR2 is FQNEAQ (reference sequence). The CDR3 spans 13 residues. Trimming pared 1 base from V and 2 bases from J, leaving 5 bases between.